The 21 T cell receptor beta chains below were found in one sample sequenced in a study of cytomegalovirus exposure and HLA in healthy donors. Researchers ran the PCR with 60 Vbeta and 13 Jbeta primers. Assay: immunoSEQ multiplex PCR; the TCRdb copy retains only in-frame clones and omits some. The table has around 100,000 clones, around three quarters seen once. The sample consisted of PBMCs. These receptor sequences come from a woman in her twenties or thirties in good health and CMV-seronegative.

The V and J genes are TRBV5-1 and TRBJ1-6; D gene uncertain. This CDR3 has 12 residues. The V and J ends lost 1 base and 8 bases respectively, with 4 bases between them. Germline V gene lookup returns CDR1 SGHRS and CDR2 YFSETQ. The CDR3 nucleotides are TGCGCCAGCAGCTTGAGAGATTCACCCCTCCACTTT. It codes for CASSLRDSPLHF.

This chain links TRBV7-8 with TRBJ2-7; tentatively, D is TRBD1 (5 bases). CDR3 length: 14 residues. In germline, CDR1 is SGHVS, CDR2 FQNEAQ. Between the trimmed V and J ends, which lost 1 base and 0 bases, there was a span of 7 bases. CDR3 nucleotides: TGTGCCAGCAGCTTAGTCCAGGGCTCCTACGAGCAGTACTTC. Protein: CASSLVQGSYEQYF.

The chain combines TRBV5-1 with TRBJ2-5; D may be TRBD1 (5 bases). Trimming pared 4 bases from V and 2 bases from J, leaving 9 bases between. The CDR3 consists of 13 residues. CDR1 and CDR2 from the germline V gene are SGHRS and YFSETQ. CDR3: CASSEQGQETQYF. DNA for the CDR3: TGCGCCAGCAGCGAGCAGGGACAAGAGACCCAGTACTTC. The variable domain in full, completed from reference TRBV5-1 and TRBJ2-5, reads KAGVTQTPRYLIKTRGQQVTLSCSPISGHRSVSWYQQTPGQGLQFLFEYFSETQRNKGNFPGRFSGRQFSNSRSEMNVSTLELGDSALYLCASSEQGQETQYFGPGTRLLVL.

The chain uses TRBV6-5 and TRBJ1-2; D possibly corresponds to TRBD1 (6 bases). Germline CDR1 and CDR2: MNHEY and SVGAGI. The germline V and J ends were trimmed by 6 bases and 4 bases, with 9 bases remaining between them. The CDR3 is made up of 12 amino acids. The CDR3 here is CASSRDTYGYTF. In DNA form, the CDR3 reads TGTGCCAGCAGCCGGGACACCTATGGCTACACCTTC.

This sequence joins TRBV27 and TRBJ2-2, with D unresolved. Germline CDR1 and CDR2: MNHEY and SMNVEV (reference sequence). With 6 bases removed from V and 5 bases from J, the gap between germline ends came to 4 bases. The CDR3 has 11 amino acids. In nucleotides, the CDR3 is TGTGCCAGCAGATCGACCGGGGAGCTGTTTTTT. Translated, it gives CASRSTGELFF.

The chain carries TRBV4-1 and TRBJ2-7, with D unresolved. V dropped 2 bases and J dropped 5 bases, with 10 bases sitting between them. The CDR3 loop spans 13 amino acids. Germline V gene lookup returns CDR1 MGHRA and CDR2 YSYEKL. In nucleotides, the CDR3 is TGCGCCAGCAGCCAATCTAGGTCCCACGAGCAGTACTTC. It specifies CASSQSRSHEQYF.

This CDR3 is CASSWTGARGQPQHF. The CDR3 DNA reads TGTGCCAGCAGCTGGACAGGGGCTCGGGGGCAGCCCCAGCATTTT. V gene TRBV5-6 combines with J gene TRBJ1-5, with 9 bases identical to TRBD1. The CDR3 covers 15 residues. Germline V gene lookup returns CDR1 SGHDT and CDR2 YYEEEE. Trimming at V came to 3 bases and at J to 7 bases, leaving 8 bases not matched to a gene.

The chain employs TRBV29-1 and TRBJ1-2, with a possible D match to TRBD1 (6 bases). The CDR3 spans 12 residues. Trimming left V 5 bases short and J 8 bases short, with 15 bases between. The germline CDR1 and CDR2 sequences are SQVTM and ANQGSEA. CDR3 DNA: TGCAGCGTTAACAGGGAAGGACGCGGCTACACCTTC. It specifies CSVNREGRGYTF.

CDR3 sequence reads: CAWSRGGTSKTFF. Written as DNA, the CDR3 is TGTGCCTGGAGTAGGGGGGGCACCTCGAAGACTTTCTTT. The V and J genes are TRBV30 and TRBJ1-1; tentatively, D is TRBD1 (6 bases). The CDR3 consists of 13 residues. Per germline, CDR1 GTSNPN and CDR2 SVGIG (reference sequence). Trimming pared 2 bases from V and 12 bases from J, leaving 19 bases between.

The V call is TRBV5-1, the J call TRBJ2-7, with D possibly TRBD2 on 6 matching bases. V was pared by 4 bases and J by 6 bases, with 17 bases between. The CDR3 is made up of 14 amino acids. The germline V gene has CDR1 SGHRS and CDR2 YFSETQ. The CDR3 is CASSPGTPDGEQYF. CDR3 bases: TGCGCCAGCAGCCCCGGGACTCCTGACGGCGAGCAGTACTTC.

V is TRBV15 and J is TRBJ1-5; D might be TRBD1 (6 bases). Germline CDR1 is LNHNV and CDR2 is YYDKDF (reference sequence). The CDR3 sequence is 18 residues long. V was cut by 0 bases and J by 4 bases, with 19 bases left in between. The CDR3 spells CATSREMKAGVRNQPQHF. CDR3 in DNA: TGTGCCACCAGCAGAGAAATGAAGGCAGGGGTCCGAAATCAGCCCCAGCATTTT.

The chain uses TRBV9 and TRBJ2-7, with 8 bases lining up with TRBD1. J gave up 6 bases and V 3 bases, and 11 bases lay outside the gene matches. Germline assignment: CDR1 SGDLS and CDR2 YYNGEE. The CDR3 is 15 residues long. CDR3 protein: CASSARQGAEGEQYF. The CDR3 DNA is TGTGCCAGCAGCGCACGTCAGGGGGCGGAGGGCGAGCAGTACTTC.

This clone turned up a few times. The CDR3 DNA follows: TGTGCCAGCACTCTGGGGGGGTCGGAGAACTATGGCTACACCTTC. This codes for CASTLGGSENYGYTF. This chain joins TRBV7-9 and TRBJ1-2; D might be TRBD1 (5 bases). The CDR3 contains 15 residues. Germline CDR1 SEHNR, CDR2 FQNEAQ (reference sequence). V dropped 7 bases and J dropped 2 bases, with 17 bases sitting between them.

V gene TRBV5-4 combines with J gene TRBJ1-3; D is uncertain. Trimming stripped 0 bases from V and 0 bases from J, with 4 bases between. CDR3 length equals 14 residues. Germline CDR1 SGHNT, CDR2 YYREEE (reference sequence). In DNA form, the CDR3 reads TGTGCCAGCAGCTTGGACAGCTCTGGAAACACCATATATTTT. This codes for CASSLDSSGNTIYF.

This sequence joins TRBV9 and TRBJ1-1, with D perhaps matching TRBD1 (5 bases). V lost 3 bases and J 2 bases, leaving 8 bases between the germline ends. Germline lookup yields CDR1 SGDLS and CDR2 YYNGEE. CDR3 size: 13 residues. This chain's CDR3 is CASSATANTEAFF. CDR3 in DNA: TGTGCCAGCAGCGCGACAGCAAACACTGAAGCTTTCTTT. The full variable domain, completed using reference TRBV9 and TRBJ1-1, is DSGVTQTPKHLITATGQRVTLRCSPRSGDLSVYWYQQSLDQGLQFLIQYYNGEERAKGNILERFSAQQFPDLHSELNLSSLELGDSALYFCASSATANTEAFFGQGTRLTVV.

The rearrangement links TRBV7-8 to TRBJ2-1, with D possibly being TRBD1 (5 bases). CDR1 and CDR2 (germline): SGHVS, FQNEAQ. Trimming stripped 4 bases from V and 3 bases from J, with 16 bases between. CDR3 length equals 16 residues. The CDR3 region has the DNA TGTGCCAGCAGCTCTAATCTCTACGACAGCTACAATGAGCAGTTCTTC. Residues: CASSSNLYDSYNEQFF.

This clone was seen once. The chain recombines TRBV5-8 with TRBJ1-2, with TRBD1 matching over 8 bases. CDR3 size: 13 residues. From germline, CDR1 is SGHTS and CDR2 YDEGEE. J gave up 7 bases and V 4 bases, and 6 bases lay outside the gene matches. The CDR3 reads CASSPTGVRGYTF. Written as DNA, the CDR3 is TGTGCCAGCAGCCCGACAGGGGTTCGTGGCTACACCTTC.

This clone appeared once. Compared with germline, one end of the junction differs, possibly owing to a read error. This chain joins TRBV7-7 and TRBJ2-7; weak D call: TRBD1 (6 bases). The germline gives CDR1 SSHAT, CDR2 FNYEAQ (reference sequence). This CDR3 contains 14 residues. The CDR3: CASSLGQNSYEQYF. Written as DNA, the CDR3 is TGTGCTAGCAGCTTAGGACAGAACTCCTACGAGCAGTACTTC.

The V gene is TRBV19, the J gene TRBJ2-3; tentative D call: TRBD2 (6 bases). V gave up 6 bases and J gave up 1 base, with 14 bases separating them. This CDR3 is 15 amino acids long. Germline-derived CDR1 and CDR2 are LNHDA and SQIVND (reference sequence). The CDR3 bases are TGTGCCAGTAGGTATGCGGGATTCGGCACAGATACGCAGTATTTT. Amino acid sequence: CASRYAGFGTDTQYF.

The rearrangement uses TRBV6-5 and TRBJ1-2, with 11 bases aligning to TRBD1. CDR3 length: 15 amino acids. The V gene end was trimmed by 2 bases and the J gene end by 5 bases; junction bases not matched to a gene: 4. CDR1 and CDR2 from the germline V gene are MNHEY and SVGAGI. CDR3 DNA: TGTGCCAGCAGTTACGGGACAGGGGGTTCGTATGGCTACACCTTC. Amino acids: CASSYGTGGSYGYTF.

V usage is TRBV7-9 and J usage is TRBJ2-7; tentative D call: TRBD1 (6 bases). Germline-derived CDR1 and CDR2 are SEHNR and FQNEAQ (reference sequence). The CDR3 covers 17 residues. Trimming took 1 base from V and 1 from J, leaving 17 bases between them. The CDR3, as DNA: TGTGCCAGCAGCTTAGACTTTACAGGGTCTCCTTCCTACGAGCAGTACTTC. Translating gives CASSLDFTGSPSYEQYF.